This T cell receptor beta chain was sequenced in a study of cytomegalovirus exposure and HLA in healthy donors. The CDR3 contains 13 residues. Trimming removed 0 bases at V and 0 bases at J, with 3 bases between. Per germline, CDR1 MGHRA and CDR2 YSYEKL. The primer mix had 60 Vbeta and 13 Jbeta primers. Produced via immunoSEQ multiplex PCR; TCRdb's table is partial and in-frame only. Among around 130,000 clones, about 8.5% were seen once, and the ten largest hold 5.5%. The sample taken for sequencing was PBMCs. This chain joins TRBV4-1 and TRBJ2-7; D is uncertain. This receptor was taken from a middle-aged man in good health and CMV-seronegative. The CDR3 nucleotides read TGCGCCAGCAGCCAAGACGGCTCCTACGAGCAGTACTTC. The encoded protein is CASSQDGSYEQYF.